The TCR beta chain described here comes from a study of vaccination effects on CD4 cells after COVID-19. With approximately 10 days of culture completed, CD4+ T cells were isolated. All vaccine recipients tested negative for nucleocapsid antibodies and had never contracted SARS-CoV-2 infection. For this clone: What it recognizes is unknown.

The repertoire was sequenced with immunoSEQ multiplex PCR; TCRdb's copy has only in-frame clones and lacks some. The sample holds about 37,000 clones; roughly 79% are singletons and the top ten take under 3%. The receptor was derived from a human donor who received a COVID-19 vaccine. The input for sequencing was CD4+ T cells from PBMCs cultured without peptide, taken before COVID-19 vaccination.

CDR3 amino acids: CASSLTGIGGYTF. CDR3 coding DNA: TGTGCCAGCAGCTTGACGGGGATCGGTGGCTACACCTTC. The V call is TRBV5-8, the J call TRBJ1-2; D remains ambiguous. Trimming shortened V by 1 base and J by 7 bases, and 11 bases separated the two germline ends. Germline values: CDR1 SGHTS, CDR2 YDEGEE. The CDR3 contains 13 residues.